This T cell receptor beta chain was identified in a study of T cell repertoires in cytomegalovirus infection. Turning to the study itself: Both recently identified HLA-C-restricted and well-studied HLA-B-restricted CMV epitopes were used in the study. Signatures in public TCR beta sequences pointed to both CMV infection and matching HLA type. Overall study findings and caveats: There were HLA-C-restricted CMV-specific TCR beta clonotypes dominating the ex vivo response.

This clonotype has ten or more counts. The target antigen is unknown. Germline V gene sequence: CDR1 SEHNR, CDR2 FQNEAQ (reference sequence). The CDR3 spans 15 residues. V was clipped by 1 base and J by 2 bases, with 11 bases between them. A single record per CDR3 protein comes from TCRdb applying MiXCR to the reads. The sample consists of fewer than 1,000,000 distinct CDR3 sequences, approximately 31% of them appearing once. This specimen consisted of cultured CD8+ T cells from PBMCs, obtained from culture after CMV antigen stimulation. This TCR was recovered from a human donor in good health (CMV status not recorded). Some clones in this sample may be carry-over from other donors' samples. The genes are TRBV7-9 and TRBJ2-5; D is tentatively TRBD1 or TRBD2 (5 bases each). CDR3 loop: CASSLGPGTQETQYF. As DNA, the CDR3 is TGTGCCAGCAGCTTAGGTCCGGGGACGCAAGAGACCCAGTACTTC.